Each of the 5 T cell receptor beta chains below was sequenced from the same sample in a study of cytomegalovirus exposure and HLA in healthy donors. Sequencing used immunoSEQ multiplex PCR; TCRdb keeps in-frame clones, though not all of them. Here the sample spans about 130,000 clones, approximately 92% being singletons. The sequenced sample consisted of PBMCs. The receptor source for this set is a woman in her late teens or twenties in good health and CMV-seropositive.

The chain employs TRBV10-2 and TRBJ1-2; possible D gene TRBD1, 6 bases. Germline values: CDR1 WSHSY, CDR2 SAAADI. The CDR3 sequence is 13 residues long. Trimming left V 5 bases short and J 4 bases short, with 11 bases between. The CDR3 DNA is TGCGCCAGCAGTTACAGGGAAGGCTATGGCTACACCTTC. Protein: CASSYREGYGYTF.

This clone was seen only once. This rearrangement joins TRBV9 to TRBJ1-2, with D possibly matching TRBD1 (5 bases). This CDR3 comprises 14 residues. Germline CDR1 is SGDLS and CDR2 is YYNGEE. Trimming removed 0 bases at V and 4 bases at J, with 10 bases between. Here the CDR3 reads CASSVAGGSYGYTF. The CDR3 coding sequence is TGTGCCAGCAGCGTAGCCGGGGGATCCTATGGCTACACCTTC.

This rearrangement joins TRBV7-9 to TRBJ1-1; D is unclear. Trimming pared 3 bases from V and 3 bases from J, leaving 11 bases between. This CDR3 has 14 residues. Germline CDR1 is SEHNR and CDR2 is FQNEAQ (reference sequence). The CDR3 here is CASSFRPSDTEAFF. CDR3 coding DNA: TGTGCCAGCAGCTTTCGTCCGAGTGACACTGAAGCTTTCTTT. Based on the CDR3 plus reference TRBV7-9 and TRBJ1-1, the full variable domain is DTGVSQNPRHKITKRGQNVTFRCDPISEHNRLYWYRQTLGQGPEFLTYFQNEAQLEKSRLLSDRFSAERPKGSFSTLEIQRTEQGDSAMYLCASSFRPSDTEAFFGQGTRLTVV.

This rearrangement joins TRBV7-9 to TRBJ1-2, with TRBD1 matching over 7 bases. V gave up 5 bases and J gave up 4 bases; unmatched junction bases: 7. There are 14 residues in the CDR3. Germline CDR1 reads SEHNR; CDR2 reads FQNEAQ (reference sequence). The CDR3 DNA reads TGTGCCAGCAGCCCCGGGACAGTGGGCTATGGCTACACCTTC. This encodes CASSPGTVGYGYTF. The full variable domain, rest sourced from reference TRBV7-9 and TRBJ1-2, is DTGVSQNPRHKITKRGQNVTFRCDPISEHNRLYWYRQTLGQGPEFLTYFQNEAQLEKSRLLSDRFSAERPKGSFSTLEIQRTEQGDSAMYLCASSPGTVGYGYTFGSGTRLTVV.

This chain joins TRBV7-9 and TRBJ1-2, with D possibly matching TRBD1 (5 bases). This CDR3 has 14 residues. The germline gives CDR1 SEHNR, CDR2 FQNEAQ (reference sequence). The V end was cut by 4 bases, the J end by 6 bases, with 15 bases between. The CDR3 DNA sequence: TGTGCCAGCAGCTCGGCAGGGATCCCTCATGGCTACACCTTC. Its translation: CASSSAGIPHGYTF. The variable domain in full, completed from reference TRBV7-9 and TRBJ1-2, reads DTGVSQNPRHKITKRGQNVTFRCDPISEHNRLYWYRQTLGQGPEFLTYFQNEAQLEKSRLLSDRFSAERPKGSFSTLEIQRTEQGDSAMYLCASSSAGIPHGYTFGSGTRLTVV.